This T cell receptor (beta chain) was sequenced for a study of T cells in Graves' hyperthyroidism and ophthalmopathy. Study results and limitations: The model forecast ophthalmopathy, anticipating it by a median roughly 6.3 months before onset.

Calling Graves' hyperthyroidism stable meant ophthalmopathy did not progress within 18 months. PBMCs stemmed from around 9.3 ml fresh peripheral blood. About this clonotype: Its antigen is not known. Mismatch with germline at one junction end may stem from a read error.

The germline V gene has CDR1 ENHRY and CDR2 SYGVKD. The CDR3 has 22 residues. Amplification of TCR beta CDR3 regions was performed using RNA transcripts as template. The HTBI primer set was used in a first-round RT-PCR of the TCR CDR3. TCRdb recomputed calls from the multiplex PCR reads with MiXCR, one row per CDR3 protein. The sample lists nearly 750,000 distinct CDR3 sequences; around 40% were seen once. The source of this sequence is a woman aged 40 to 50 with Graves' hyperthyroidism. Material for sequencing was blood. The V gene is TRBV10-3, the J gene TRBJ2-6; 10 positions agree with TRBD1. The CDR3 DNA is TGTGCCAGCAGTTACTCGAAGGTGGGACGGGACAGGGGTCGCTCTGGGGCCAACGTCCTGACTTTC. Translating gives CASSYSKVGRDRGRSGANVLTF.